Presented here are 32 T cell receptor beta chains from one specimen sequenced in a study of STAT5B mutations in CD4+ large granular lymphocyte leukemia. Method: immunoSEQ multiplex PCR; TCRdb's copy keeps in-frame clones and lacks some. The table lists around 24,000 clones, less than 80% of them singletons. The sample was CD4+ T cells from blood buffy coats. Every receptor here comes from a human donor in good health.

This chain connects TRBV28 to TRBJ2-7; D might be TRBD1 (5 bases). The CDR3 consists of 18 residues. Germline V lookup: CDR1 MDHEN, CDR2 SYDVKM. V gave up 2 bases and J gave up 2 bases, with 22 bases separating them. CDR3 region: CASSLGDRVAKQTYEQYF. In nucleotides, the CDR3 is TGTGCCAGCAGTTTAGGAGACAGAGTTGCTAAACAAACCTACGAGCAGTACTTC.

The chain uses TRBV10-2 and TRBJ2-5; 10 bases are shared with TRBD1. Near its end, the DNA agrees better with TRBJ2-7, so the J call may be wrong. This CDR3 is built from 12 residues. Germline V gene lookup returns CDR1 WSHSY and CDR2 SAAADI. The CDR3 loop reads CASRTGGHEQYF. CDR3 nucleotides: TGCGCCAGCAGGACAGGGGGCCACGAGCAGTACTTC.

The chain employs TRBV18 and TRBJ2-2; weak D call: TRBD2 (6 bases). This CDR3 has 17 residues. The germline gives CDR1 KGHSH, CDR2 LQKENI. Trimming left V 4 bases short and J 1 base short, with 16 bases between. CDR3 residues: CASSRTGGKGNTGELFF. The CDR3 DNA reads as TGTGCCAGCTCACGGACCGGGGGAAAGGGGAACACCGGGGAGCTGTTTTTT.

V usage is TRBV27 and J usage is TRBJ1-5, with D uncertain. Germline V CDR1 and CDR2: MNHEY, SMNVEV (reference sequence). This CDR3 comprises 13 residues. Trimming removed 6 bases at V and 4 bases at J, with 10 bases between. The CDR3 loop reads CASSDIPNQPQHF. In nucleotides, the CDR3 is TGTGCCAGCAGCGACATTCCTAATCAGCCCCAGCATTTT.

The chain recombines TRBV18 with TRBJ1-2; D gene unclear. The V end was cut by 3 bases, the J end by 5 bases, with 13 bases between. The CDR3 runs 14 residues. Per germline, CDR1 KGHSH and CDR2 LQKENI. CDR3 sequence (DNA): TGTGCCAGCTCACCTCCCACGCCCCCATATGGCTACACCTTC. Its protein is CASSPPTPPYGYTF. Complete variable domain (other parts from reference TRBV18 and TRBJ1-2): NAGVMQNPRHLVRRRGQEARLRCSPMKGHSHVYWYRQLPEEGLKFMVYLQKENIIDESGMPKERFSAEFPKEGPSILRIQQVVRGDSAAYFCASSPPTPPYGYTFGSGTRLTVV.

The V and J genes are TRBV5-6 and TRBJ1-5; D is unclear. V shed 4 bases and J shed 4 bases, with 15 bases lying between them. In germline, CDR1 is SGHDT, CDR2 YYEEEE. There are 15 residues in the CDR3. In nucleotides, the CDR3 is TGTGCCAGCAGCGCAGGCCCCCGCTCGAATCAGCCCCAGCATTTT. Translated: CASSAGPRSNQPQHF.

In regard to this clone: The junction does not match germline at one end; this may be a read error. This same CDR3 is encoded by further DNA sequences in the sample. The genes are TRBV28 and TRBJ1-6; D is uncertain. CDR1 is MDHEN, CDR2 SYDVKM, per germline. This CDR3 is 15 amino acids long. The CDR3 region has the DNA TGTGCAAGCAGCCGCCGGTACCCTTCCTCTTCACCCCTCCACTTT. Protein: CASSRRYPSSSPLHF.

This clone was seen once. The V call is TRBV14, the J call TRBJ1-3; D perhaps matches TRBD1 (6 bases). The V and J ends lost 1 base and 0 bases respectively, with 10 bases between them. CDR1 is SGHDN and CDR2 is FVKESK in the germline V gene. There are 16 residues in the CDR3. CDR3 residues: CASSQVGGASGNTIYF. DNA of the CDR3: TGTGCCAGCAGCCAAGTAGGGGGGGCCTCTGGAAACACCATATATTTT. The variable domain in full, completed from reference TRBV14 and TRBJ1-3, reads EAGVTQFPSHSVIEKGQTVTLRCDPISGHDNLYWYRRVMGKEIKFLLHFVKESKQDESGMPNNRFLAERTGGTYSTLKVQPAELEDSGVYFCASSQVGGASGNTIYFGEGSWLTVV.

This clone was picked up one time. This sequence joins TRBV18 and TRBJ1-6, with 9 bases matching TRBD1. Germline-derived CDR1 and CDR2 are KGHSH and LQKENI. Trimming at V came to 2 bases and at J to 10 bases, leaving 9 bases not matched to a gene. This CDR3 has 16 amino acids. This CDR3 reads CASSPSSGTGSSPLHF. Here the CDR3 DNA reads TGTGCCAGCTCACCAAGCTCCGGGACAGGGAGCTCACCCCTCCACTTT.

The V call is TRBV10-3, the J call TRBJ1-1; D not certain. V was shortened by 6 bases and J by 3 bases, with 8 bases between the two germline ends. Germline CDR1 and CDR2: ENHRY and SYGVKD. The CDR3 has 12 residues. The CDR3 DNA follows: TGTGCCATCAGGGCAAGGTACACTGAAGCTTTCTTT. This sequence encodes CAIRARYTEAFF.

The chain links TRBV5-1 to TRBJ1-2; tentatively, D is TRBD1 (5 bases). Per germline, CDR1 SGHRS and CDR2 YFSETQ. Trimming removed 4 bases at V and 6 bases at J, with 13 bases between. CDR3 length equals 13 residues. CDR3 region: CASSPGGVDGYTF. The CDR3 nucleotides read TGCGCCAGCAGCCCGGGGGGGGTAGATGGCTACACCTTC.

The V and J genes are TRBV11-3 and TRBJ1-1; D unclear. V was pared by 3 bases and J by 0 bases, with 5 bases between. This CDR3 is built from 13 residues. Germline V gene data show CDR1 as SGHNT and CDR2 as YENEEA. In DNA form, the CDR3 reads TGTGCCAGCAGCTTGGAAGTGAACACTGAAGCTTTCTTT. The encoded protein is CASSLEVNTEAFF. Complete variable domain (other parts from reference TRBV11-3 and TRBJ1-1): EAGVVQSPRYKIIEKKQPVAFWCNPISGHNTLYWYLQNLGQGPELLIRYENEEAVDDSQLPKDRFSAERLKGVDSTLKIQPAELGDSAVYLCASSLEVNTEAFFGQGTRLTVV.

The CDR3 loop reads CATSRQQGAGQPQHF. The CDR3 bases are TGTGCCACCAGCAGACAACAGGGGGCGGGTCAGCCCCAGCATTTT. This sequence joins TRBV15 and TRBJ1-5; 9 bases fit TRBD1. Trimming took 2 bases from V and 6 from J; bases not matched to a gene: 5. Germline loops: CDR1 LNHNV, CDR2 YYDKDF (reference sequence). This CDR3 spans 15 amino acids.

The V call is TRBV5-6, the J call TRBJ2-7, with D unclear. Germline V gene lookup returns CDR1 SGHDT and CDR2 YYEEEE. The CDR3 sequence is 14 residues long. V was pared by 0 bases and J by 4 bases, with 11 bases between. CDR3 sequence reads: CASSLGVQVYEQYF. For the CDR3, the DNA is TGTGCCAGCAGCTTGGGGGTGCAGGTATACGAGCAGTACTTC.

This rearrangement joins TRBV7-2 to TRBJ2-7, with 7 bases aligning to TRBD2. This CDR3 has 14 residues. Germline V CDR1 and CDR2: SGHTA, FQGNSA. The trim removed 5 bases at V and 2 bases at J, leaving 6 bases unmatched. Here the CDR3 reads CASSPQRGTYEQYF. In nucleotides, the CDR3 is TGTGCCAGCAGCCCACAGCGGGGAACCTACGAGCAGTACTTC.

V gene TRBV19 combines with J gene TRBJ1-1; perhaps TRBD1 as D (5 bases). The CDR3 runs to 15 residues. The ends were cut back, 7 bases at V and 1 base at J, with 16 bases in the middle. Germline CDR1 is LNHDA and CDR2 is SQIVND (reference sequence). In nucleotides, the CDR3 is TGTGCCAGTATAAAAACCGGGACGGCGAACACTGAAGCTTTCTTT. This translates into CASIKTGTANTEAFF.

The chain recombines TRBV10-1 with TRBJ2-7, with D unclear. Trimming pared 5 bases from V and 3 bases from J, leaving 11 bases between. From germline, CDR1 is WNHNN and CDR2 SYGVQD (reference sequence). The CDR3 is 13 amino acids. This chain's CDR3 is CASSSLGGYEQYF. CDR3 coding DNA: TGCGCCAGCAGTTCTCTAGGCGGCTACGAGCAGTACTTC.

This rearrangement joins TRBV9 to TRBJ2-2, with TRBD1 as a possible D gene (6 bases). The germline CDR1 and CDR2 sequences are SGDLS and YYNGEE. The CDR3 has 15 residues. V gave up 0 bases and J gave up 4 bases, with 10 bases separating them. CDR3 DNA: TGTGCCAGCAGCGTAGACAGGGCGCCCACCGGGGAGCTGTTTTTT. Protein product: CASSVDRAPTGELFF.

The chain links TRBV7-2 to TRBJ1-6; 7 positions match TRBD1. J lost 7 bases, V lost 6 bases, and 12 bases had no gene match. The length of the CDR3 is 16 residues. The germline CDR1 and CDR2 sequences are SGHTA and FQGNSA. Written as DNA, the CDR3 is TGTGCCAGCAGGGGAACAGGGGTCTGGGGAAATTCACCCCTCCACTTT. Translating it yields CASRGTGVWGNSPLHF.

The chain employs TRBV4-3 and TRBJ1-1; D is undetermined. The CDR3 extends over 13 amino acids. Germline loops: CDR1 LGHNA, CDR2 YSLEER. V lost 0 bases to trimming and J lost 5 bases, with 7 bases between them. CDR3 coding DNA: TGCGCCAGCAGCCAAGATCAGAGGACTGAAGCTTTCTTT. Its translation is CASSQDQRTEAFF.

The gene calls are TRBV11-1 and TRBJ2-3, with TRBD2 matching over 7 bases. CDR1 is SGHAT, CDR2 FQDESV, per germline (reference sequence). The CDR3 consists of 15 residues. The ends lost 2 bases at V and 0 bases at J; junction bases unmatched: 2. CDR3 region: CASSLRGDSTDTQYF. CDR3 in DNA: TGTGCCAGCAGCTTACGGGGGGATAGCACAGATACGCAGTATTTT. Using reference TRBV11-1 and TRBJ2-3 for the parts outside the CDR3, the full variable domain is EAEVAQSPRYKITEKSQAVAFWCDPISGHATLYWYRQILGQGPELLVQFQDESVVDDSQLPKDRFSAERLKGVDSTLKIQPAELGDSAMYLCASSLRGDSTDTQYFGPGTRLTVL.

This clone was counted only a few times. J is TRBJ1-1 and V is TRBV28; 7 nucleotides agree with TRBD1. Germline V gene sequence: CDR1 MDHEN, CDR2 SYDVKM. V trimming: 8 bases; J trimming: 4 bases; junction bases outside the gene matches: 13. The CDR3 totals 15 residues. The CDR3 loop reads CASSRQRGRGTEAFF. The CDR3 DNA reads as TGTGCCAGCTCTCGACAAAGGGGGCGCGGCACTGAAGCTTTCTTT.

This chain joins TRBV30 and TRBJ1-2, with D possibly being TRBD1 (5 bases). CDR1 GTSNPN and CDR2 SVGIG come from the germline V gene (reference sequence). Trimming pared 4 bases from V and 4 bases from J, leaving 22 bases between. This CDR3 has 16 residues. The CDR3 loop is CAWTDSTGLYFYGYTF. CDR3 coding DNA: TGTGCCTGGACCGACAGCACGGGACTTTATTTCTATGGCTACACCTTC.

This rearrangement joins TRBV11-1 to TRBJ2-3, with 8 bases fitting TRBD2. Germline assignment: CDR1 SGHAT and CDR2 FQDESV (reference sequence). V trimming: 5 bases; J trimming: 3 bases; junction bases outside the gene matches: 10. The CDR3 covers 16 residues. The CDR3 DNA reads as TGTGCCAGCAGCCCACTCGGGAGCGGGGGTACAGATACGCAGTATTTT. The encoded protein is CASSPLGSGGTDTQYF.

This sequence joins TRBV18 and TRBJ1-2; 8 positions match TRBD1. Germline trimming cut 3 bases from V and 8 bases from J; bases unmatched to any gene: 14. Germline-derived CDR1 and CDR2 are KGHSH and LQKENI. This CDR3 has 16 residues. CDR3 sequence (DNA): TGTGCCAGCTCACCCGAGCAGGGGGCCCACCTATCCGGCTACACCTTC. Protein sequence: CASSPEQGAHLSGYTF. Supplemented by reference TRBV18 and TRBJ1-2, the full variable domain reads NAGVMQNPRHLVRRRGQEARLRCSPMKGHSHVYWYRQLPEEGLKFMVYLQKENIIDESGMPKERFSAEFPKEGPSILRIQQVVRGDSAAYFCASSPEQGAHLSGYTFGSGTRLTVV.

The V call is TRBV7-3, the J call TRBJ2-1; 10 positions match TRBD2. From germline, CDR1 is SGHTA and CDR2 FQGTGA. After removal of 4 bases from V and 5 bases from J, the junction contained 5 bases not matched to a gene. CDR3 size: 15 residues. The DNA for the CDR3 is TGTGCCAGCAGCTACAGCGGGGGGGGAAACAATGAGCAGTTCTTC. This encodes CASSYSGGGNNEQFF.

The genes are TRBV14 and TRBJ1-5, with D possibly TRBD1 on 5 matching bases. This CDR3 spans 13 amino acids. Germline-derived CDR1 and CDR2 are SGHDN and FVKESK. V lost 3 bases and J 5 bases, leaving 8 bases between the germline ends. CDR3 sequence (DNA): TGTGCCAGCAGCCAGGGACCCGATCAGCCCCAGCATTTT. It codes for CASSQGPDQPQHF.

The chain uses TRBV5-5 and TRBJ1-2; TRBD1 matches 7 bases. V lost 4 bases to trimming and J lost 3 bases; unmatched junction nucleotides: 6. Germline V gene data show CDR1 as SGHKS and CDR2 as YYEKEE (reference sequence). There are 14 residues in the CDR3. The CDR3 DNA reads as TGTGCCAGCAGCCCGACAGGGACCTACTATGGCTACACCTTC. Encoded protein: CASSPTGTYYGYTF.

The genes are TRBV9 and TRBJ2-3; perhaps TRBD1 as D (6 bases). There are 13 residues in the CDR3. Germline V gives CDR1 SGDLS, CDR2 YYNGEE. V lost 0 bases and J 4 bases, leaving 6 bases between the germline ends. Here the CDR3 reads CASSVDRADTQYF. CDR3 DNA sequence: TGTGCCAGCAGCGTAGACAGGGCAGATACGCAGTATTTT.

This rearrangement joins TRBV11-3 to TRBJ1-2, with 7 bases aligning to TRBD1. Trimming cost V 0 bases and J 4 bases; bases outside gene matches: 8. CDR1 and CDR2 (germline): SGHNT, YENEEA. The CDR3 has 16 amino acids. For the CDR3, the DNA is TGTGCCAGCAGCTTAGAGGGCAGGGGGAGCTCCTATGGCTACACCTTC. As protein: CASSLEGRGSSYGYTF.

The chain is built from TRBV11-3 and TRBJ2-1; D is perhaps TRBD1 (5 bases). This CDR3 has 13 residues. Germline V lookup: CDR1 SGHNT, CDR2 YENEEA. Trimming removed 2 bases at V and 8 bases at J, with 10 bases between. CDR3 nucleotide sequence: TGTGCCAGCAGCTTAAGGGGTAGAGATGAGCAGTTCTTC. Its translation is CASSLRGRDEQFF.

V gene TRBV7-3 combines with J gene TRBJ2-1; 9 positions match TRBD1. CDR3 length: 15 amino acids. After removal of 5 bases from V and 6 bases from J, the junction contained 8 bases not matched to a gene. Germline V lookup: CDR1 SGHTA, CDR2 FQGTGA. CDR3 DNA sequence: TGTGCCAGCAGCCAACACTGGACAGGGGTCAATGAGCAGTTCTTC. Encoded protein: CASSQHWTGVNEQFF. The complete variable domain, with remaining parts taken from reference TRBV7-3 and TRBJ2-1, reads GAGVSQTPSNKVTEKGKYVELRCDPISGHTALYWYRQSLGQGPEFLIYFQGTGAADDSGLPNDRFFAVRPEGSVSTLKIQRTERGDSAVYLCASSQHWTGVNEQFFGPGTRLTVL.